This entry concerns a single T cell receptor beta chain. The target of this receptor is not known. Per-base quality was not reported, and no clone a single base away is much larger than it. This entry is derived from a study of T cell repertoires in cytomegalovirus infection (dated by TCRdb to the late 2010s). In the study overall: Alongside well-studied HLA-B-restricted epitopes, the peptide stimulations were aimed at recently identified HLA-C-restricted CMV epitopes, whose presentation resists viral immunomodulation. The HLA type of each donor mattered for the analysis, because public TCR beta signatures pointed to carriage of CMV infection along with the matching HLA type.

The treatment or condition label here, explained by the study, means: in vitro stimulation with specific CMV peptide epitopes to enrich CMV-specific T cells. V and J lose 7 bases and 3 bases, and a span of 19 bases separates them. Counted from cysteine to phenylalanine, this CDR3 has 16 amino acids. The entry retains the CDR3 DNA only, 48 bases that are in frame from base 1. From the germline V gene (reference sequence), CDR1 is LNHDA and CDR2 is SQIVND. Findings and caveats that apply to the study as a whole: The ex vivo response was dominated by HLA-C-restricted CMV-specific TCR beta clonotypes, which also provided the single most frequent clonotype in two of eight donors. Cumulative frequency of public TCR beta family members discriminated carriers of CMV infection plus the relevant HLA type in this cohort and an independent roughly 350-donor cohort.

Sequencing instrument: Illumina HiSeq 1500. Starting from the raw public reads, TCRdb applied fastp trimming at Q25, assembled clones with MiXCR and retained in-frame beta chains. Every distinct CDR3 protein forms one entry, paired with its most common genes and DNA. In this sample the table shows tens of thousands of distinct CDR3 sequences, over 15% of which occur a single time. Less than 30% of the sample comes from the top ten. This sample comprised CD8+ T cells from cultured PBMCs, obtained from culture after CMV antigen stimulation. Here the chain combines TRBV19 and TRBJ1-5; TRBD1 might be the D gene, on 6 matching bases. The sequence was collected from a human donor in good health (CMV status not recorded). Some clones in this sample may be carry-over from other donors' samples. The nucleotides are TGTGCCAGTACCCCCATTGGAGGGGGTTCCAATCAGCCCCAGCATTTT. This sequence encodes CASTPIGGGSNQPQHF.